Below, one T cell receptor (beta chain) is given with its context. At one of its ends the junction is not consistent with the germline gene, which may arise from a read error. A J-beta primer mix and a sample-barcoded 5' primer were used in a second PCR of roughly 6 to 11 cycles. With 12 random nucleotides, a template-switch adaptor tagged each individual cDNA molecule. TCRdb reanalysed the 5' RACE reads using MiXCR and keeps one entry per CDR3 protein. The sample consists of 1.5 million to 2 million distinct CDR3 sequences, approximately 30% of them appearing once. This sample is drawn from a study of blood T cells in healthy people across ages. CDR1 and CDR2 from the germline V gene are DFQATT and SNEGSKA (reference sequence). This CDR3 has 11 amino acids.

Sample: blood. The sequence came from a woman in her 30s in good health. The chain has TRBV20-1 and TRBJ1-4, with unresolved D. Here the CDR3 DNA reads TGCAGTGCGAGAGGTGCCGAAAAACGGTTTTTT. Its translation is CSARGAEKRFF.